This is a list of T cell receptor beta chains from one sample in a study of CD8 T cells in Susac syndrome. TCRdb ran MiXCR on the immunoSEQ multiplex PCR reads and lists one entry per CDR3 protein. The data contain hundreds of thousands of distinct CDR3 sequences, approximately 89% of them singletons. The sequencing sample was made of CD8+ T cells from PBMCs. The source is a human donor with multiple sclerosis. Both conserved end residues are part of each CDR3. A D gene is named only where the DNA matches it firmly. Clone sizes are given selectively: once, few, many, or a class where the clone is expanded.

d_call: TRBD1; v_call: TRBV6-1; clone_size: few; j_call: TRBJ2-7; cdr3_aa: CASSEETGDSYEQYF; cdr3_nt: TGTGCCAGCAGTGAAGAGACAGGGGACTCCTACGAGCAGTACTTC
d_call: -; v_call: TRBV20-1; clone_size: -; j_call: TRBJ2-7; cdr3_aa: CSAPPRSPGIAYEQYF; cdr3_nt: TGCAGTGCTCCACCACGATCGCCGGGAATCGCCTACGAGCAGTACTTC
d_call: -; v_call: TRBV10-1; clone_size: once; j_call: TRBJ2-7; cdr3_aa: CASSEQGIHEQYF; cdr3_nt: TGCGCCAGCAGTGAGCAGGGCATCCACGAGCAGTACTTC
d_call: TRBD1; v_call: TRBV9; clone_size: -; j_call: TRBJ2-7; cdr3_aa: CASSVEGTGSYEQYF; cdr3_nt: TGTGCCAGCAGCGTAGAAGGGACAGGATCCTACGAGCAGTACTTC
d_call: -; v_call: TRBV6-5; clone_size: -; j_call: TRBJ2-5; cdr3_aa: CASSWDTETQYF; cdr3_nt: TGTGCCAGCAGTTGGGACACCGAGACCCAGTACTTC
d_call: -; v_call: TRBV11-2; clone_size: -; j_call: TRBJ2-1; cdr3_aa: CASSLDDPPGVRSYNEQFF; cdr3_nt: TGTGCCAGCAGCTTAGATGATCCCCCTGGGGTGCGGTCCTACAATGAGCAGTTCTTC
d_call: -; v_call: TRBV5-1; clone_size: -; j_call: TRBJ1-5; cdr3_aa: CASSLYGGDQPQHF; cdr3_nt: TGCGCCAGCAGCTTATATGGGGGCGATCAGCCCCAGCATTTT
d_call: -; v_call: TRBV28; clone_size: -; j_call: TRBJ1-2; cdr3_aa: CASSYLYGGYTF; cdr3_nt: TGTGCCAGCAGCTATCTTTATGGTGGCTACACCTTC
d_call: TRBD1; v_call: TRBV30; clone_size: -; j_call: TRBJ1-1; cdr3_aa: CAWSVAGGKLFEAFF; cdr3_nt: TGTGCCTGGAGTGTGGCAGGGGGCAAGCTGTTCGAAGCTTTCTTT
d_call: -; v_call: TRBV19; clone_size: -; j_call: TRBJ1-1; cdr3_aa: CASSMLTARDTEAFF; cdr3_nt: TGTGCCAGTAGTATGCTCACGGCGAGAGACACTGAAGCTTTCTTT
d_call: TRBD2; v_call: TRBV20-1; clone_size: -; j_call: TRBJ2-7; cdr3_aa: CSARDLGTSGRRDEQYF; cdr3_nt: TGCAGTGCTAGAGATCTGGGGACTAGCGGGAGGAGGGACGAGCAGTACTTC